Given below is one TCR beta chain in context. As originally analysed: The assay estimated nucleated cells by amplifying reference gene primers. Sequencing used immunoSEQ multiplex PCR; TCRdb keeps in-frame clones, though not all of them. That table gives V, J and clone size, and the DNA gave D and trimming. Found here are 120,000 to 150,000 clones, 87% of them singletons; the top ten hold 5.5% to 7.5%. This sample is drawn from a study of blood T cell repertoires in COVID-19. Study at large: Specimens from acute and convalescent COVID-19 originated in the United States, Italy and Spain. Sources were T cells, B-cell-depleted T cells, or PBMCs; the material itself was cDNA or gDNA.

The CDR3 is 14 amino acids. Germline V gives CDR1 SGHAT, CDR2 FQNNGV. V shed 5 bases and J 2 bases; nucleotides not matched to a gene: 3. The clonotype was recovered from a man older than 75 with acute or convalescent COVID-19. This chain joins TRBV11-2 and TRBJ2-4; 7 bases line up with TRBD2. The specimen was peripheral blood. In DNA, the CDR3 is TGTGCCAGCAGCCCAGCGGGGTCCAAAAACATTCAGTACTTC. Protein: CASSPAGSKNIQYF. The full variable domain, completed using reference TRBV11-2 and TRBJ2-4, is EAGVAQSPRYKIIEKRQSVAFWCNPISGHATLYWYQQILGQGPKLLIQFQNNGVVDDSQLPKDRFSAERLKGVDSTLKIQPAKLEDSAVYLCASSPAGSKNIQYFGAGTRLSVL.